The present entry profiles one T cell receptor beta chain with its context. Its antigen is unidentified. This sample stems from a study of beta chain features in type 1 diabetes. Findings and limits, study-wide: The study found moderately but significantly shorter TCRB CDR3s in all four CD4+ subsets of Type 1 diabetes patients.

Germline V CDR1 and CDR2: MNHEY, SVGAGI. The CDR3 runs 13 residues. V gave up 2 bases and J gave up 7 bases, with 6 bases separating them. The entirety of the isolated RNA underwent reverse transcription, so expressed TCRB transcripts were sequenced. Repertoires were generated with immunoSEQ multiplex PCR, while TCRdb's copy carries only in-frame clones and drops some. The sample includes about 370,000 clones, around a tenth of them seen just once. Sequencing was carried out using central memory CD4+ T cells from blood. The receptor was derived from a young man with type 1 diabetes. This chain connects TRBV6-5 to TRBJ1-6; no definite D call. The CDR3: CASSYTSNSPLHF. DNA for the CDR3: TGTGCCAGCAGTTACACCTCAAATTCACCCCTCCACTTT.